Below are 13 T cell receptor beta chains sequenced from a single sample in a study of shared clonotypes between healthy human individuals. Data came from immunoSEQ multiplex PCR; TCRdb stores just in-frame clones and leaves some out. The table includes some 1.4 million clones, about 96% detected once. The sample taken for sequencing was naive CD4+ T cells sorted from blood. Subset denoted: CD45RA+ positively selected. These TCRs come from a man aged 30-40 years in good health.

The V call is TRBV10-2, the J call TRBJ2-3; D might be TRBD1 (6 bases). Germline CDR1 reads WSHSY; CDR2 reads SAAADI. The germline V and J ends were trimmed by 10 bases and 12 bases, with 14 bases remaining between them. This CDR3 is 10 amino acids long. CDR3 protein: CATNREIQYF. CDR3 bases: TGCGCCACCAACAGGGAAATACAGTATTTT.

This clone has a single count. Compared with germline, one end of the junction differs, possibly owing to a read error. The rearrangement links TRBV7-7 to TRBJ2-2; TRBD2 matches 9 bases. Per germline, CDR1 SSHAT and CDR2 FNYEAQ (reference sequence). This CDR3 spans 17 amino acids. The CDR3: CASSLIIAGVVAGELFF. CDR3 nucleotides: TGTGCTAGCAGCTTAATAATAGCGGGAGTGGTAGCCGGGGAGCTGTTTTTT.

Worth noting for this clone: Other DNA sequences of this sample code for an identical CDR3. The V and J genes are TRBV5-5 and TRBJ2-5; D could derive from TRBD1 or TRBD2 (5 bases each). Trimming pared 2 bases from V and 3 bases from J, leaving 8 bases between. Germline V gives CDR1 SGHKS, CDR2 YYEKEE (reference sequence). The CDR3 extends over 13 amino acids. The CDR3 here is CASSFGTEETQYF. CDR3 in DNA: TGTGCCAGCAGCTTTGGGACCGAAGAGACCCAGTACTTC. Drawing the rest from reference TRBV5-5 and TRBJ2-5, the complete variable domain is DAGVTQSPTHLIKTRGQQVTLRCSPISGHKSVSWYQQVLGQGPQFIFQYYEKEERGRGNFPDRFSARQFPNYSSELNVNALLLGDSALYLCASSFGTEETQYFGPGTRLLVL.

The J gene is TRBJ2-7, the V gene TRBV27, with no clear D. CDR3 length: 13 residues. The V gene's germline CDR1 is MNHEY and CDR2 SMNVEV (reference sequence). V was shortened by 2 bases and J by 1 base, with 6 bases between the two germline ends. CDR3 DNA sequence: TGTGCCAGCAGTTTACAGATATCCTACGAGCAGTACTTC. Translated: CASSLQISYEQYF.

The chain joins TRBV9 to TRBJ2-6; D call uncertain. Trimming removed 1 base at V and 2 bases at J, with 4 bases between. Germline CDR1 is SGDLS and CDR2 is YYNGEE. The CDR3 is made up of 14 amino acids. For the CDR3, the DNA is TGTGCCAGCAGCGTACCTGCTGGGGCCAACGTCCTGACTTTC. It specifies CASSVPAGANVLTF.

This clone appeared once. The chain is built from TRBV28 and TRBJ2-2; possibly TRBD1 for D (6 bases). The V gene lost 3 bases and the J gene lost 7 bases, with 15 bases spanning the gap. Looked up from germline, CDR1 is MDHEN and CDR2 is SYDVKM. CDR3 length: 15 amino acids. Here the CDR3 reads CASSFMAGAHGELFF. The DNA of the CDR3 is TGTGCCAGCAGTTTCATGGCAGGGGCTCACGGGGAGCTGTTTTTT.

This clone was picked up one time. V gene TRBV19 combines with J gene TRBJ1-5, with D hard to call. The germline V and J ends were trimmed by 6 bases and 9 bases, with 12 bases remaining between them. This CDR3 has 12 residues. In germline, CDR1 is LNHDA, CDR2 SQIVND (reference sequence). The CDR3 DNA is TGTGCCAGTAGGGACCGTCAAGGGCCCCAGCATTTT. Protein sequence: CASRDRQGPQHF.

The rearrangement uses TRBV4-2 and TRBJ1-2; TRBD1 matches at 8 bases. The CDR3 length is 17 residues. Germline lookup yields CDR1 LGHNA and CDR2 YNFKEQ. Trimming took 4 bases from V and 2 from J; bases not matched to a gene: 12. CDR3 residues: CASSPPYRGQANYGYTF. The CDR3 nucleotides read TGTGCCAGCAGCCCTCCATATCGGGGACAGGCGAACTATGGCTACACCTTC.

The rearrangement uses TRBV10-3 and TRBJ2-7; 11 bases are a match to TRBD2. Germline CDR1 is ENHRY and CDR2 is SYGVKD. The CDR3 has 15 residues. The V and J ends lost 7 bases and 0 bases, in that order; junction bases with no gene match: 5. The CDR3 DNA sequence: TGTGCCATCAAATTTACTAGCGGGAGCTCCTACGAGCAGTACTTC. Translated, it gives CAIKFTSGSSYEQYF.

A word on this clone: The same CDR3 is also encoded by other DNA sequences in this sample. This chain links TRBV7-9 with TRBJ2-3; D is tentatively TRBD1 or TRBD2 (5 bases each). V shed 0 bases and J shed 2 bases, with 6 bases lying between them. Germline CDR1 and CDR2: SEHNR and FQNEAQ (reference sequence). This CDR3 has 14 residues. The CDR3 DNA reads TGTGCCAGCAGCTTAGCGGGACCCACAGATACGCAGTATTTT. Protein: CASSLAGPTDTQYF.

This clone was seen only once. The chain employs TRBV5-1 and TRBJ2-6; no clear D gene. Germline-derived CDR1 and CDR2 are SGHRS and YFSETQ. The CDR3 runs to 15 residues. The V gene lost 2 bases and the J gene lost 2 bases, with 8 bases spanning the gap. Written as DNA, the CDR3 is TGCGCCAGCAGCTTCGACAATCCTGGGGCCAACGTCCTGACTTTC. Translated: CASSFDNPGANVLTF.

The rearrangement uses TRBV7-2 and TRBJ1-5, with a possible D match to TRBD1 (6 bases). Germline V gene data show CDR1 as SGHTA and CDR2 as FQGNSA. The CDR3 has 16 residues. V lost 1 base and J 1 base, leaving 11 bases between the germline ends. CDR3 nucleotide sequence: TGTGCCAGCAGCTTAGTGGGGACACCCAGCAATCAGCCCCAGCATTTT. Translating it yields CASSLVGTPSNQPQHF.

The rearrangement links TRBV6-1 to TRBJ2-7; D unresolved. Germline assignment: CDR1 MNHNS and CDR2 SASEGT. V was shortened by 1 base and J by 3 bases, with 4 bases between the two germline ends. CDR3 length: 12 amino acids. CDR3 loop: CASSEVHYEQYF. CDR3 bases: TGTGCCAGCAGTGAAGTTCACTACGAGCAGTACTTC.